These 27 T cell receptor beta chains originate from one sample sequenced in a study of blood T cell repertoires in COVID-19. Measured with immunoSEQ multiplex PCR; TCRdb has only the in-frame clones, and not every one. Counted here are roughly 150,000 clones, over 75% occurring once; the ten biggest clones make up roughly 15%. Sequencing was carried out using peripheral blood. The receptors stem from a woman in her thirties or forties with acute or convalescent COVID-19.

J is TRBJ1-5 and V is TRBV19, with no clear D. Looked up from germline, CDR1 is LNHDA and CDR2 is SQIVND (reference sequence). CDR3 length: 12 amino acids. V dropped 6 bases and J dropped 3 bases, with 6 bases sitting between them. CDR3 DNA sequence: TGTGCCAGTAGAGACAACAATCAGCCCCAGCATTTT. Translating it yields CASRDNNQPQHF.

CDR3 protein: CATSDAPGFGEETQYF. CDR3 nucleotide sequence: TGTGCCACCAGTGATGCGCCAGGGTTTGGAGAAGAGACCCAGTACTTC. The chain couples TRBV24-1 to TRBJ2-5, with D maybe TRBD1 (5 bases). The length of the CDR3 is 16 residues. V lost 3 bases to trimming and J lost 3 bases, with 16 bases between them. CDR1 KGHDR and CDR2 SFDVKD come from the germline V gene.

V gene TRBV6-4 combines with J gene TRBJ2-2; 7 bases agree with TRBD2. Germline V lookup: CDR1 MRHNA, CDR2 SNTAGT. The V gene end was trimmed by 7 bases and the J gene end by 3 bases; junction bases not matched to a gene: 8. This CDR3 has 15 residues. CDR3 loop: CASTPGGGDTGELFF. Written as DNA, the CDR3 is TGTGCCAGCACCCCGGGAGGAGGGGACACCGGGGAGCTGTTTTTT.

This clone was observed a few times. V is TRBV2 and J is TRBJ2-3, with 9 bases that match TRBD2. This CDR3 comprises 14 residues. V shed 7 bases, J shed 2 bases, and the junction held 4 bases outside the gene matches. In germline, CDR1 is SNHLY, CDR2 FYNNEI. In DNA, the CDR3 is TGTGCCAGCAAGACTAGCGGCACCACAGATACGCAGTATTTT. Translating it yields CASKTSGTTDTQYF. Combining the CDR3 with reference TRBV2 and TRBJ2-3 gives the whole variable domain EPEVTQTPSHQVTQMGQEVILRCVPISNHLYFYWYRQILGQKVEFLVSFYNNEISEKSEIFDDQFSVERPDGSNFTLKIRSTKLEDSAMYFCASKTSGTTDTQYFGPGTRLTVL.

The chain links TRBV7-9 to TRBJ1-2; perhaps TRBD1 as D (6 bases). The CDR3 loop spans 16 amino acids. V gave up 2 bases and J gave up 4 bases, with 17 bases separating them. Germline V gene sequence: CDR1 SEHNR, CDR2 FQNEAQ (reference sequence). The CDR3 loop reads CASSLQAPTGIYGYTF. CDR3 DNA sequence: TGTGCCAGCAGCTTACAGGCCCCGACAGGAATCTATGGCTACACCTTC.

J is TRBJ2-7 and V is TRBV5-1; 11 bases fit TRBD2. The CDR3 has 14 residues. CDR1 and CDR2 (germline): SGHRS, YFSETQ. Unmatched junction bases numbered 3, after V lost 4 bases and J lost 3 bases. The DNA for the CDR3 is TGCGCCAGCAGCACTACTAGCGGGAGCTACGAGCAGTACTTC. It yields the protein CASSTTSGSYEQYF. Together with reference TRBV5-1 and TRBJ2-7, the CDR3 gives the full variable domain: KAGVTQTPRYLIKTRGQQVTLSCSPISGHRSVSWYQQTPGQGLQFLFEYFSETQRNKGNFPGRFSGRQFSNSRSEMNVSTLELGDSALYLCASSTTSGSYEQYFGPGTRLTVT.

The chain links TRBV19 to TRBJ2-3, with D unclear. Germline loops: CDR1 LNHDA, CDR2 SQIVND (reference sequence). The CDR3 is 14 amino acids. Between the trimmed V and J ends, which lost 7 bases and 0 bases, there was a span of 11 bases. CDR3 DNA: TGTGCCAGTAAAGTTGTAGCTAGCACAGATACGCAGTATTTT. This sequence encodes CASKVVASTDTQYF.

The chain employs TRBV11-2 and TRBJ2-1; TRBD2 agrees at 7 bases. The J segment lost 0 bases and the V segment lost 7 bases, leaving 9 bases of the junction unmatched. The CDR3 extends over 16 amino acids. Germline loops: CDR1 SGHAT, CDR2 FQNNGV. CDR3: CASKSNRGSSYNEQFF. CDR3 in DNA: TGTGCCAGCAAGTCAAACCGCGGGAGCTCCTACAATGAGCAGTTCTTC. The variable domain in full, with the rest retrieved from reference TRBV11-2 and TRBJ2-1, is EAGVAQSPRYKIIEKRQSVAFWCNPISGHATLYWYQQILGQGPKLLIQFQNNGVVDDSQLPKDRFSAERLKGVDSTLKIQPAKLEDSAVYLCASKSNRGSSYNEQFFGPGTRLTVL.

The chain couples TRBV5-1 to TRBJ2-1, with D unresolved. The CDR3 runs to 15 residues. V was shortened by 4 bases and J by 8 bases, with 19 bases between the two germline ends. Germline assignment: CDR1 SGHRS and CDR2 YFSETQ. For the CDR3, the DNA is TGCGCCAGCAGCCCGGCGGTGCAGCCCCCTGATGAGCAGTTCTTC. Its translation: CASSPAVQPPDEQFF.

V is TRBV7-8 and J is TRBJ2-7, with a possible D match to TRBD1 (6 bases). Looked up from germline, CDR1 is SGHVS and CDR2 is FQNEAQ. This CDR3 contains 15 residues. Trimming pared 5 bases from V and 3 bases from J, leaving 17 bases between. The CDR3, as DNA: TGTGCCAGCAGCACACCCGGGACACTCGGCTACGAGCAGTACTTC. Translating gives CASSTPGTLGYEQYF.

The rearrangement joins TRBV4-2 to TRBJ2-3, with D hard to call. The CDR3 is made up of 15 amino acids. CDR1 is LGHNA and CDR2 is YNFKEQ in the germline V gene. Trimming left V 0 bases short and J 2 bases short, with 9 bases between. In DNA, the CDR3 is TGTGCCAGCAGCCAAGATCTCACCTACACAGATACGCAGTATTTT. Translation gives CASSQDLTYTDTQYF.

The gene calls are TRBV7-2 and TRBJ2-7, with TRBD1 matching over 8 bases. CDR1 is SGHTA, CDR2 FQGNSA, per germline. This CDR3 is built from 15 residues. V lost 6 bases to trimming and J lost 6 bases; unmatched junction nucleotides: 13. CDR3: CASSPGTGFFREQYF. CDR3 in DNA: TGTGCCAGCAGTCCCGGGACAGGCTTTTTCCGCGAGCAGTACTTC.

The V call is TRBV5-1, the J call TRBJ1-1; tentative D call: TRBD1 (5 bases). The CDR3 is 12 amino acids. The V gene's germline CDR1 is SGHRS and CDR2 YFSETQ. The ends were cut back, 5 bases at V and 5 bases at J, with 10 bases in the middle. Here the CDR3 DNA reads TGCGCCAGCAGTCGGGAGGGGACTGAAGCTTTCTTT. It is translated as CASSREGTEAFF.

This clone has just one count. This rearrangement joins TRBV6-5 to TRBJ1-3, with D possibly TRBD1 on 5 matching bases. V was clipped by 5 bases and J by 0 bases, with 11 bases between them. Germline V CDR1 and CDR2: MNHEY, SVGAGI. The CDR3 loop spans 15 amino acids. Written as DNA, the CDR3 is TGTGCCAGCAGTCGGGACTCCCCCTCTGGAAACACCATATATTTT. This translates into CASSRDSPSGNTIYF.

DNA of the CDR3: TGCAGTGCTAGTTGGCAGGGGTATGGCTACACCTTC. It codes for CSASWQGYGYTF. This rearrangement joins TRBV20-1 to TRBJ1-2; D may be TRBD1 (6 bases). Germline V gene lookup returns CDR1 DFQATT and CDR2 SNEGSKA (reference sequence). CDR3 length equals 12 residues. V was pared by 3 bases and J by 5 bases, with 10 bases between.

The rearrangement links TRBV2 to TRBJ2-1; 9 bases fit TRBD1. The germline gives CDR1 SNHLY, CDR2 FYNNEI. This CDR3 contains 15 residues. With V trimmed by 5 bases and J by 6 bases, 8 bases remained unmatched. CDR3 in DNA: TGTGCCAGCAGTAAACAGGGGGCAACGTTCAATGAGCAGTTCTTC. It encodes CASSKQGATFNEQFF.

The chain employs TRBV3-1 (or the pseudogene TRBV3-2) and TRBJ2-1; 12 bases are shared with TRBD2. After removal of 6 bases from V and 7 bases from J, the junction contained 7 bases not matched to a gene. The CDR3 spans 15 residues. Looked up from germline, CDR1 is LGHDT and CDR2 is YNNKEL (reference sequence). The CDR3 DNA sequence: TGTGCCAGCAGTCAACAACTAGCGGGGGGAAATGAGCAGTTCTTC. It is translated as CASSQQLAGGNEQFF.

CDR3 amino acids: CASSFFSLEGPGFAEAFF. CDR3 DNA: TGTGCCAGCAGTTTCTTCTCGTTGGAGGGGCCCGGGTTCGCTGAAGCTTTCTTT. The chain uses TRBV28 and TRBJ1-1; perhaps TRBD1 as D (5 bases). Germline CDR1 reads MDHEN; CDR2 reads SYDVKM. V was clipped by 3 bases and J by 6 bases, with 26 bases between them. This CDR3 is built from 18 residues.

The J gene is TRBJ1-2, the V gene TRBV3-1 (or the pseudogene TRBV3-2); a weak D match, TRBD1 (6 bases). The ends were cut back, 4 bases at V and 7 bases at J, with 13 bases in the middle. Germline-derived CDR1 and CDR2 are LGHDT and YNNKEL (reference sequence). The CDR3 runs to 13 residues. The CDR3 loop is CASSPGGGAGYTF. Here the CDR3 DNA reads TGTGCCAGCAGCCCGGGTGGGGGGGCTGGCTACACCTTC.

This clone was seen just once. The chain employs TRBV12-3 or TRBV12-4 and TRBJ1-5; the D gene is possibly TRBD1 (6 bases). The CDR3 totals 13 residues. Trimming took 7 bases from V and 3 from J, leaving 10 bases between them. CDR3 bases: TGTGCCAGCACTGGACAGATCAATCAGCCCCAGCATTTT. This encodes CASTGQINQPQHF.

This clone showed up just a few times. The chain uses TRBV14 and TRBJ2-1; 10 nucleotides agree with TRBD2. The ends lost 1 base at V and 2 bases at J; junction bases unmatched: 5. The length of the CDR3 is 17 residues. The germline gives CDR1 SGHDN, CDR2 FVKESK. The CDR3 DNA reads TGTGCCAGCAGCCAAGGGCTAGCGGGGGACCCCTACAATGAGCAGTTCTTC. Amino acids: CASSQGLAGDPYNEQFF. Variable domain in full (rest from reference TRBV14 and TRBJ2-1): EAGVTQFPSHSVIEKGQTVTLRCDPISGHDNLYWYRRVMGKEIKFLLHFVKESKQDESGMPNNRFLAERTGGTYSTLKVQPAELEDSGVYFCASSQGLAGDPYNEQFFGPGTRLTVL.

The chain carries TRBV4-2 and TRBJ2-3; D unresolved. V shed 2 bases and J shed 0 bases, with 3 bases lying between them. Germline CDR1 and CDR2: LGHNA and YNFKEQ. CDR3 length equals 13 residues. The CDR3 region has the DNA TGTGCCAGCAGCCAACCGAGCACAGATACGCAGTATTTT. Protein sequence: CASSQPSTDTQYF.

The chain joins TRBV4-2 to TRBJ2-5; 10 nucleotides line up with TRBD2. This CDR3 is 17 amino acids long. Germline lookup yields CDR1 LGHNA and CDR2 YNFKEQ. V dropped 0 bases and J dropped 3; count of bases not matched to a gene: 7. The CDR3 reads CASSQENSGRLEETQYF. The CDR3 DNA reads TGTGCCAGCAGCCAAGAAAATAGCGGGAGGTTAGAAGAGACCCAGTACTTC.

This chain joins TRBV19 and TRBJ2-1; 9 bases match TRBD1. V lost 9 bases to trimming and J lost 5 bases; unmatched junction nucleotides: 14. The CDR3 consists of 16 residues. The germline V gene encodes CDR1 LNHDA and CDR2 SQIVND (reference sequence). The CDR3 coding sequence is TGTGCCAGCCTAGACAGGGGGAATGAATGGAACAATGAGCAGTTCTTC. Protein product: CASLDRGNEWNNEQFF. Full variable domain (remainder filled in from reference TRBV19 and TRBJ2-1): DGGITQSPKYLFRKEGQNVTLSCEQNLNHDAMYWYRQDPGQGLRLIYYSQIVNDFQKGDIAEGYSVSREKKESFPLTVTSAQKNPTAFYLCASLDRGNEWNNEQFFGPGTRLTVL.

This sequence joins TRBV28 and TRBJ2-7, with a possible D match to TRBD1 (5 bases). Trimming shortened V by 5 bases and J by 3 bases, and 14 bases separated the two germline ends. The germline CDR1 and CDR2 sequences are MDHEN and SYDVKM. The CDR3 has 14 residues. In DNA form, the CDR3 reads TGTGCCAGCAGTCCCAACCCCCAGGGCTACGAGCAGTACTTC. Translating it yields CASSPNPQGYEQYF.

The V call is TRBV9, the J call TRBJ1-5, with a tentative D call TRBD1 (6 bases). CDR1 and CDR2 (germline): SGDLS, YYNGEE. The CDR3 is 12 amino acids. The V end lost 3 bases, the J end lost 5 bases, and 6 bases lay between the germline ends. CDR3 sequence (DNA): TGTGCCAGCAGCGCAGGGGATCAGCCCCAGCATTTT. Its translation is CASSAGDQPQHF.

This chain joins TRBV10-2 and TRBJ1-1; D is possibly TRBD1 (5 bases). V gave up 1 base and J gave up 1 base, with 13 bases separating them. Germline CDR1 reads WSHSY; CDR2 reads SAAADI. CDR3 length: 16 amino acids. The CDR3 sequence: CASSELGQSQNTEAFF. The CDR3 bases are TGCGCCAGCAGTGAGTTGGGGCAGAGCCAGAACACTGAAGCTTTCTTT.